This T cell receptor (beta chain) was observed in a study of blood T cell repertoires in COVID-19 (dated by TCRdb to about 2020). For context, the study as a whole: Samples from collaborators originated in the United States, Italy and Spain and spanned both the acute and convalescent phases of COVID-19. The prospective study material was composed of cDNA or gDNA derived from T cells, B-cell-depleted T cells, or PBMCs. Subjects who had been exposed to COVID-19, were actively infected with it, or had recovered from it provided the deeply sampled blood TCRbeta repertoires that made up the dataset. Nearly every sample came with metadata listing a de-identified subject ID, COVID-19 status, age in years and sex. The repertoires were released in a freely available public database meant as a resource for research on the immune response to SARS-CoV-2. Where available, HLA class I and class II types were taken from metadata supplied by the sample provider and were not determined by assay-based typing. The samples were drawn from two sources: the first 160 participants of the ongoing ImmuneRACE study, and about 1,300 subjects contributed by 6 global collaborators.

At one collaborating source in Seattle, patients were enrolled during active infection and were followed longitudinally through the course of disease. The collaborating institutions used their own protocols to collect whole blood in K2EDTA tubes. For TCRbeta analysis, collaborators shipped samples as frozen whole blood, isolated PBMCs, or DNA extracted from either of those sample types. The investigation overall reported the following: How much clinical and demographic metadata was included differed by source and by participant, and the metadata was provided uncurated.

V sheds 2 bases and J sheds 2 bases, leaving 12 bases between their ends. In the germline V gene, CDR1 corresponds to MNHNS and CDR2 to SASEGT. Inclusive of the bounding cysteine and phenylalanine, the CDR3 is 15 residues long. Only the CDR3 region is kept as DNA, spanning 45 bases read in frame from base 1. TCRbeta CDR3 regions were amplified from genomic DNA by means of the immunoSEQ Assay, a bias-controlled multiplex PCR. On the authors' methods: The number of nucleated cells in each sample was estimated from the amplification of reference gene primers within the assay. To quantify the absolute abundance of each unique TCRbeta CDR3 rearrangement, sequence reads were collapsed and filtered. For each sample, productive Simpson clonality was calculated as the square root of Simpson's diversity index across productive rearrangements. In its TCRdb copy, this immuneACCESS table keeps in-frame sequences only and misses some clones. Where compared with another copy, unresolved V genes explain less than half of these, and the others have no known cause. V and J calls and clone size are given by that table; D and trimming were obtained from the DNA. Within this sample are more than 150,000 clones, with less than 95% of them counted one time only. Of the sample, approximately 0.8% falls within the top ten clones.

A remark on this clone: No cognate antigen has been identified for it. Nothing much larger sits one base from this clone, and base qualities are not available.

The TCR sequence derives from a man under 40 with COVID-19, enrolled during active disease. The rearrangement joined TRBV6-1 to TRBJ2-5, with no D gene named confidently. Sequencing was performed on peripheral blood. The CDR3 amino acid sequence is: CASSESNGLQETQYF. In nucleotides, the sequence is TGTGCCAGCAGTGAAAGTAACGGTTTACAAGAGACCCAGTACTTC.